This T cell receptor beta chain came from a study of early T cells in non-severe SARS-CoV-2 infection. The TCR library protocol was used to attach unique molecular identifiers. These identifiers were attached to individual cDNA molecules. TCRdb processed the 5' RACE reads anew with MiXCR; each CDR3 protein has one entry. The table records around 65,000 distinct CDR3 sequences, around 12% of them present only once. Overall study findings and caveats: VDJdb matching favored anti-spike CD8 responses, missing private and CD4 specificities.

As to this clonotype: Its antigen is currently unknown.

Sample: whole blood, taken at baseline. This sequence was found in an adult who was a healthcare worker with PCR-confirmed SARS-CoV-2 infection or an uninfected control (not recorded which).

The CDR3 spells CASSLVDSNTGELFF. The DNA for the CDR3 is TGTGCCAGCAGTCTAGTGGACAGCAACACCGGGGAGCTGTTTTTT. The chain links TRBV25-1 to TRBJ2-2; tentatively, D is TRBD1 (6 bases). Germline V gives CDR1 MGHDK, CDR2 SYGVNS. CDR3 length: 15 amino acids. Trimming shortened V by 5 bases and J by 2 bases, and 12 bases separated the two germline ends.